This TCR beta chain was recorded in a study of naive and memory T cell subsets. Two oligonucleotides, mixed equimolar, formed the beta constant-region primer covering TRBC1 and TRBC2. TCRdb processed the UMI-ligation and nested PCR reads anew with MiXCR; each CDR3 protein has one entry. The sample has 84,000 or so distinct CDR3 sequences, 6% to 7.5% seen once. Germline values: CDR1 LGHDT, CDR2 YNNKEL (reference sequence). V lost 2 bases to trimming and J lost 1 base, with 9 bases between them. CDR3 length: 14 residues. This clonotype originated in a human donor in good health. Source material: central memory CD4+ T cells from blood. This chain uses TRBV3-1 with TRBJ2-7; D might be TRBD2 (6 bases). The CDR3 here is CASSQRTTSYEQYF. The CDR3 coding sequence is TGTGCCAGCAGCCAACGGACTACATCCTACGAGCAGTACTTC.